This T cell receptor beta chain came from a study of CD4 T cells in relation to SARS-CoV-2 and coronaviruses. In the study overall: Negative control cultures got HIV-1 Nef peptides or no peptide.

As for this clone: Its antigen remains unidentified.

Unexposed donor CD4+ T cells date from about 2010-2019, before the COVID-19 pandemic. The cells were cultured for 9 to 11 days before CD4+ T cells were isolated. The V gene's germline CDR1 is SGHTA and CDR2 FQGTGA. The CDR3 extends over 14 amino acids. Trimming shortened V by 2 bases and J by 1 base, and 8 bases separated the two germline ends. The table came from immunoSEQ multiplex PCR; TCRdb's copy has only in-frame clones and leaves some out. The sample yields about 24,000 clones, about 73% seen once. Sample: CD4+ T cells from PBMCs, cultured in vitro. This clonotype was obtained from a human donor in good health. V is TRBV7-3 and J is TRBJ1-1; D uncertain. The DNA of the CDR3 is TGTGCCAGCAGCTTAGTTACAGAGAACACTGAAGCTTTCTTT. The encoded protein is CASSLVTENTEAFF.